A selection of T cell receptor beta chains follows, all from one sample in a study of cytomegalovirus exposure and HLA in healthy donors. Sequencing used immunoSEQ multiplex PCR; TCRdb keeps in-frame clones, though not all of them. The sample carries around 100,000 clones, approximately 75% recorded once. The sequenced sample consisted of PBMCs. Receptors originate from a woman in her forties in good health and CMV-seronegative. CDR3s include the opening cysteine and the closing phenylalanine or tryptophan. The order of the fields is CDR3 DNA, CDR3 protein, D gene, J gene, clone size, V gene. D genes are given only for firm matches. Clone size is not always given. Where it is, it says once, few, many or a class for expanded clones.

cdr3_nt: TGTGCCAGCTCACCGGAGTTTTATAGCAATCAGCCCCAGCATTTT
cdr3_aa: CASSPEFYSNQPQHF
d_call: .
j_call: TRBJ1-5
clone_size: .
v_call: TRBV18

cdr3_nt: TGTGCCAGCAGCCTGGGCCGGGGGGGGGCGAACACCGGGGAGCTGTTTTTT
cdr3_aa: CASSLGRGGANTGELFF
d_call: TRBD2
j_call: TRBJ2-2
clone_size: .
v_call: TRBV4-2

cdr3_nt: TGTTCCAGCAGTTCTCCTGCGTCGACAGGAGTCCAAGAGACCCAGTACTTC
cdr3_aa: CSSSSPASTGVQETQYF
d_call: .
j_call: TRBJ2-5
clone_size: .
v_call: TRBV7-9

cdr3_nt: TGTGCCAGCAGTAAGGCGGGACTCAGCTCCTACGAGCAGTACTTC
cdr3_aa: CASSKAGLSSYEQYF
d_call: .
j_call: TRBJ2-7
clone_size: .
v_call: TRBV6-5

cdr3_nt: TGTGCCAGCAGCTTAGCAGGGACTAGCGGAGGGGGGCGGGAGACCCAGTACTTC
cdr3_aa: CASSLAGTSGGGRETQYF
d_call: TRBD2
j_call: TRBJ2-5
clone_size: .
v_call: TRBV11-2

cdr3_nt: TGTGCCAGTAGTCGGGGGGGAGAGACCCAGTACTTC
cdr3_aa: CASSRGGETQYF
d_call: TRBD2
j_call: TRBJ2-5
clone_size: .
v_call: TRBV19

cdr3_nt: TGTGCCAGCAGTTTATGGGGGCAGGGGGCGGACACTGAAGCTTTCTTT
cdr3_aa: CASSLWGQGADTEAFF
d_call: TRBD1
j_call: TRBJ1-1
clone_size: .
v_call: TRBV28

cdr3_nt: TGTGCCAGCAGCCCGGGACAGTCCACGGTGGGGCAAGAGACCCAGTACTTC
cdr3_aa: CASSPGQSTVGQETQYF
d_call: TRBD1
j_call: TRBJ2-5
clone_size: .
v_call: TRBV7-3

cdr3_nt: TGTGCCAGCAGCGCCCGACAGGGGGTGACCACTGAAGCTTTCTTT
cdr3_aa: CASSARQGVTTEAFF
d_call: TRBD1
j_call: TRBJ1-1
clone_size: .
v_call: TRBV9

cdr3_nt: TGTGCCAGCAGCTTGGGACACCAACAAGAGACCCAGTACTTC
cdr3_aa: CASSLGHQQETQYF
d_call: .
j_call: TRBJ2-5
clone_size: once
v_call: TRBV5-8

cdr3_nt: TGTGCCAGCTTAAACCGGGGCACCGGGGAGCTGTTTTTT
cdr3_aa: CASLNRGTGELFF
d_call: .
j_call: TRBJ2-2
clone_size: .
v_call: TRBV7-2

cdr3_nt: TGTGCCAGTAGTAACCGCCCGAGGGTAGATACGCAGTATTTT
cdr3_aa: CASSNRPRVDTQYF
d_call: .
j_call: TRBJ2-3
clone_size: .
v_call: TRBV19

cdr3_nt: TGTGCCAGCAGCCAAGGACAGGGTACCTACGAGCAGTACTTC
cdr3_aa: CASSQGQGTYEQYF
d_call: TRBD1
j_call: TRBJ2-7
clone_size: .
v_call: TRBV11-2

cdr3_nt: TGTGCCAGCAGTCCCGGGACTAGCGGGAGGGGTGAGCAGTACTTC
cdr3_aa: CASSPGTSGRGEQYF
d_call: TRBD2
j_call: TRBJ2-7
clone_size: few
v_call: TRBV27

cdr3_nt: TGTGCCAGCAGCTTAGGAGCCCCCGGGGGTGAAAAACTGTTTTTT
cdr3_aa: CASSLGAPGGEKLFF
d_call: .
j_call: TRBJ1-4
clone_size: .
v_call: TRBV7-9

cdr3_nt: TGTGCCAGCAGCTTAGTCAGGGGTAATTCACCCCTCCACTTT
cdr3_aa: CASSLVRGNSPLHF
d_call: .
j_call: TRBJ1-6
clone_size: .
v_call: TRBV7-9

cdr3_nt: TGTGCCAGTACTCCGCGTATCATGGTGGGAGGACTAACCTACGAGCAGTACTTC
cdr3_aa: CASTPRIMVGGLTYEQYF
d_call: .
j_call: TRBJ2-7
clone_size: .
v_call: TRBV19

cdr3_nt: TGCGCCAGCAGGCGAAGACAGGGGGCATACGAGCAGTACTTC
cdr3_aa: CASRRRQGAYEQYF
d_call: TRBD1
j_call: TRBJ2-7
clone_size: .
v_call: TRBV23-1

cdr3_nt: TGTGCCAGCAGCTTCAACTCCGAAGAGACCCAGTACTTC
cdr3_aa: CASSFNSEETQYF
d_call: .
j_call: TRBJ2-5
clone_size: .
v_call: TRBV7-8

cdr3_nt: TGTGCCAGCAGACTGGGACAGACGAACACCGGGGAGCTGTTTTTT
cdr3_aa: CASRLGQTNTGELFF
d_call: TRBD1
j_call: TRBJ2-2
clone_size: .
v_call: TRBV6-5

cdr3_nt: TGCGCCAGCAGCCAAGTGCGGCCAGCTGGAAACACCATATATTTT
cdr3_aa: CASSQVRPAGNTIYF
d_call: .
j_call: TRBJ1-3
clone_size: .
v_call: TRBV4-3

cdr3_nt: TGTGCCAGCAGTTTAGTCGGGGAAACAGTCTATGGCTACACCTTC
cdr3_aa: CASSLVGETVYGYTF
d_call: .
j_call: TRBJ1-2
clone_size: .
v_call: TRBV27

cdr3_nt: TGTGCCAGCAGCTTAATGGAGGGATGGGTTGGGAATCAGCCCCAGCATTTT
cdr3_aa: CASSLMEGWVGNQPQHF
d_call: .
j_call: TRBJ1-5
clone_size: .
v_call: TRBV7-8

cdr3_nt: TGTGCCTGGAGAGGCGGGGCGGGAGATACGCAGTATTTT
cdr3_aa: CAWRGGAGDTQYF
d_call: .
j_call: TRBJ2-3
clone_size: few
v_call: TRBV30

cdr3_nt: TGTGCCACTGGAGGACTGGTGGGTCAGACCCAGTACTTC
cdr3_aa: CATGGLVGQTQYF
d_call: .
j_call: TRBJ2-5
clone_size: .
v_call: TRBV6-5

cdr3_nt: TGCGCCAGCAAGTCGACAGGCACAGATACGCAGTATTTT
cdr3_aa: CASKSTGTDTQYF
d_call: .
j_call: TRBJ2-3
clone_size: .
v_call: TRBV5-1

cdr3_nt: TGTGCCAGCAGCGTACTCAGGGGGACTAGCTCCTACGAGCAGTACTTC
cdr3_aa: CASSVLRGTSSYEQYF
d_call: .
j_call: TRBJ2-7
clone_size: .
v_call: TRBV13

cdr3_nt: TGTTCCAGCAGCTTAGACCGGGGAACTAGTTCCCAAGAGACCCAGTACTTC
cdr3_aa: CSSSLDRGTSSQETQYF
d_call: .
j_call: TRBJ2-5
clone_size: .
v_call: TRBV7-9

cdr3_nt: TGTGCCAGCAGCGTCGGACAGCGACACTACGAGCAGTACTTC
cdr3_aa: CASSVGQRHYEQYF
d_call: .
j_call: TRBJ2-7
clone_size: .
v_call: TRBV9

cdr3_nt: TGTGCCAGCAGTTCCTTTACTAGCGGGGGGATAACGGAGTATTTT
cdr3_aa: CASSSFTSGGITEYF
d_call: TRBD2
j_call: TRBJ2-3
clone_size: .
v_call: TRBV6-5

cdr3_nt: TGTGTATTAGGGGCGAACACCGGGGAGCTGTTTTTT
cdr3_aa: CVLGANTGELFF
d_call: .
j_call: TRBJ2-2
clone_size: few
v_call: TRBV2

cdr3_nt: TGTGCCAGCAGCTTAGATCCCAGGGGGCTGAGAAACATTCAGTACTTC
cdr3_aa: CASSLDPRGLRNIQYF
d_call: TRBD1
j_call: TRBJ2-4
clone_size: .
v_call: TRBV7-8

cdr3_nt: TGCGCCAGCAGCCGACAACTAGGTCAGCCCCAGCATTTT
cdr3_aa: CASSRQLGQPQHF
d_call: .
j_call: TRBJ1-5
clone_size: .
v_call: TRBV4-3

cdr3_nt: TGTGCCAGCAGAGACAGGGGTCGAAATGGCTACACCTTC
cdr3_aa: CASRDRGRNGYTF
d_call: TRBD1
j_call: TRBJ1-2
clone_size: .
v_call: TRBV28

cdr3_nt: TGTGCCAGCAGTAGTTCTAGCGGGCAAAGCGGAGAGACCCAGTACTTC
cdr3_aa: CASSSSSGQSGETQYF
d_call: TRBD2
j_call: TRBJ2-5
clone_size: .
v_call: TRBV5-4

cdr3_nt: TGTGCCAGCACAGACAGCGGGTCCTATAATTCACCCCTCCACTTT
cdr3_aa: CASTDSGSYNSPLHF
d_call: .
j_call: TRBJ1-6
clone_size: few
v_call: TRBV6-6

cdr3_nt: TGTGCCAGCAGCGAAACTAGCCACAACAGCAATGAGCAGTTCTTC
cdr3_aa: CASSETSHNSNEQFF
d_call: .
j_call: TRBJ2-1
clone_size: .
v_call: TRBV7-2

cdr3_nt: TGTGCCAGCAGCAGAGAGACAGGGGTTAGTGAAAAACTGTTTTTT
cdr3_aa: CASSRETGVSEKLFF
d_call: TRBD1
j_call: TRBJ1-4
clone_size: .
v_call: TRBV7-9

cdr3_nt: TGCGCCAGCAGCCAAAAACTAGCGGGGGGGCTCAATGAGCAGTTCTTC
cdr3_aa: CASSQKLAGGLNEQFF
d_call: TRBD2
j_call: TRBJ2-1
clone_size: few
v_call: TRBV4-1

cdr3_nt: TGTGCCAGCAGCTTAGGGACTAGCGGGTCTAACCCCTCCTACGAGCAGTACTTC
cdr3_aa: CASSLGTSGSNPSYEQYF
d_call: TRBD2
j_call: TRBJ2-7
clone_size: .
v_call: TRBV7-3

cdr3_nt: TGCGCCAGCAGCCCAGGACAGCGTGAGGCTGAAGCTTTCTTT
cdr3_aa: CASSPGQREAEAFF
d_call: .
j_call: TRBJ1-1
clone_size: .
v_call: TRBV5-1

cdr3_nt: TGTGCCAGCAGCTTAGCAAGCGGGGGGTTCACTGAAGCTTTCTTT
cdr3_aa: CASSLASGGFTEAFF
d_call: .
j_call: TRBJ1-1
clone_size: .
v_call: TRBV7-9

cdr3_nt: TGTGCCAGCAGTTATGTGCTAGCGGGAGAGCAGTACTTC
cdr3_aa: CASSYVLAGEQYF
d_call: TRBD2
j_call: TRBJ2-7
clone_size: .
v_call: TRBV6-6